Presented here are 28 T cell receptor beta chains from one specimen sequenced in a study of blood T cell repertoires in COVID-19. Produced via immunoSEQ multiplex PCR; TCRdb's table is partial and in-frame only. The sample lists tens of thousands of clones; 85% to 90% were seen once. The specimen sequenced was peripheral blood. These receptors were obtained from a human donor in a cohort sampled during active COVID-19.

This clone has more than one count but fewer than ten. V gene TRBV6-2 or TRBV6-3 combines with J gene TRBJ1-6, with D possibly matching TRBD1 (5 bases). This CDR3 contains 15 residues. Per the germline V gene, CDR1 is MNHEY and CDR2 is SVGEGT. V lost 6 bases to trimming and J lost 7 bases, with 16 bases between them. Here the CDR3 DNA reads TGTGCCAGCAGCTTTAAGGGGCGCGGAAATTCACCCCTCCACTTT. This encodes CASSFKGRGNSPLHF.

J is TRBJ1-4 and V is TRBV4-2; 9 bases fit TRBD1. CDR1 is LGHNA and CDR2 is YNFKEQ in the germline V gene. The junction had 4 bases not matched to a gene; V was cut back by 0 bases and J by 8 bases. This CDR3 comprises 15 residues. In DNA, the CDR3 is TGTGCCAGCAGCCAAGAAGGGACAGGGAACGAAAAACTGTTTTTT. Its translation: CASSQEGTGNEKLFF.

V usage is TRBV19 and J usage is TRBJ1-3; possibly TRBD1 for D (6 bases). CDR3 length: 16 residues. CDR1 LNHDA and CDR2 SQIVND come from the germline V gene (reference sequence). Trimming removed 1 base from V and 4 bases from J, with 14 bases in between. The CDR3 spells CASSIVATGYGNTIYF. Written as DNA, the CDR3 is TGTGCCAGTAGTATAGTGGCAACAGGGTACGGAAACACCATATATTTT.

This chain uses TRBV4-2 with TRBJ1-3, with TRBD1 matching 9 bases. The CDR3 has 16 amino acids. Germline V lookup: CDR1 LGHNA, CDR2 YNFKEQ. V was pared by 4 bases and J by 3 bases, with 7 bases of the junction left unmatched. The CDR3 region has the DNA TGTGCCAGCAGCCGGGGTGAGACAGGGGGTGGAAACACCATATATTTT. It is translated as CASSRGETGGGNTIYF.

This chain links TRBV12-3 or TRBV12-4 with TRBJ1-1; D gene ambiguous. Trimming removed 6 bases at V and 3 bases at J, with 8 bases between. The length of the CDR3 is 12 residues. CDR3 sequence (DNA): TGTGCCAGCAGCTCCGGGTACACTGAAGCTTTCTTT. As protein: CASSSGYTEAFF.

The J gene is TRBJ2-1, the V gene TRBV4-1; 8 nucleotides agree with TRBD2. The CDR3 is made up of 17 amino acids. V dropped 0 bases and J dropped 3; count of bases not matched to a gene: 7. The germline V gene encodes CDR1 MGHRA and CDR2 YSYEKL. The CDR3 nucleotides are TGCGCCAGCAGCCAAGAAGGAGCGGGGGTCAACTACAATGAGCAGTTCTTC. It encodes CASSQEGAGVNYNEQFF.

The chain couples TRBV29-1 to TRBJ2-6; maybe TRBD1 (7 bases). The CDR3 is 15 amino acids. V was cut by 6 bases and J by 0 bases, with 12 bases left in between. Germline CDR1 and CDR2: SQVTM and ANQGSEA. CDR3 amino acids: CSVLRGASGANVLTF. CDR3 DNA: TGCAGCGTCCTCAGGGGGGCCTCTGGGGCCAACGTCCTGACTTTC.

V is TRBV7-2 and J is TRBJ2-2, with TRBD1 as a possible D gene (7 bases). The CDR3 extends over 14 amino acids. Germline V gene sequence: CDR1 SGHTA, CDR2 FQGNSA. Trimming cost V 3 bases and J 4 bases, with 9 bases left between them. Here the CDR3 DNA reads TGTGCCAGCAGCTTCAGGGGGGTCACCGGGGAGCTGTTTTTT. This sequence encodes CASSFRGVTGELFF. Supplemented by reference TRBV7-2 and TRBJ2-2, the full variable domain reads GAGVSQSPSNKVTEKGKDVELRCDPISGHTALYWYRQSLGQGLEFLIYFQGNSAPDKSGLPSDRFSAERTGGSVSTLTIQRTQQEDSAVYLCASSFRGVTGELFFGEGSRLTVL.

The chain links TRBV24-1 to TRBJ2-2, with TRBD1 matching 9 bases. The CDR3 is 18 amino acids. V trimming: 3 bases; J trimming: 4 bases; junction bases outside the gene matches: 11. Germline loops: CDR1 KGHDR, CDR2 SFDVKD. CDR3 in DNA: TGTGCCACCAGTGATGAGCCCCGGACAGGGGAGAGCACCGGGGAGCTGTTTTTT. Translation: CATSDEPRTGESTGELFF.

This clone was seen only once. The chain is built from TRBV24-1 and TRBJ2-5; 8 bases match TRBD1. Germline V gene sequence: CDR1 KGHDR, CDR2 SFDVKD. With V trimmed by 5 bases and J by 4 bases, 8 bases remained unmatched. This CDR3 region has 15 residues. CDR3 sequence reads: CATSGSGTGLETQYF. CDR3 nucleotide sequence: TGTGCCACCAGTGGCTCCGGGACAGGCCTAGAGACCCAGTACTTC.

CDR3 amino acids: CSASARETQYF. The CDR3 coding sequence is TGCAGTGCTAGTGCTAGGGAGACCCAGTACTTC. The rearrangement links TRBV20-1 to TRBJ2-5; D remains ambiguous. This CDR3 has 11 residues. V gave up 3 bases and J gave up 5 bases, with 7 bases separating them. Germline loops: CDR1 DFQATT, CDR2 SNEGSKA (reference sequence).

The V gene is TRBV7-2, the J gene TRBJ2-3, with D tentatively TRBD2 (7 bases). Per the germline V gene, CDR1 is SGHTA and CDR2 is FQGNSA. Trimming cost V 5 bases and J 3 bases, with 15 bases left between them. There are 15 residues in the CDR3. The CDR3, as DNA: TGTGCCAGCAGCCTGGGGGCGGGGGCAACAGATACGCAGTATTTT. Its translation: CASSLGAGATDTQYF.

V and J are TRBV15 and TRBJ1-6, with 7 bases that match TRBD1. The J segment lost 7 bases and the V segment lost 6 bases, leaving 6 bases of the junction unmatched. CDR3 length equals 14 residues. Per the germline V gene, CDR1 is LNHNV and CDR2 is YYDKDF (reference sequence). The DNA of the CDR3 is TGTGCCACCAGAGACGACAGGGACAATTCACCCCTCCACTTT. It encodes CATRDDRDNSPLHF.

This chain connects TRBV15 to TRBJ2-3; the D is unclear. The CDR3 sequence is 13 residues long. CDR1 is LNHNV, CDR2 YYDKDF, per germline (reference sequence). Trimming left V 0 bases short and J 4 bases short, with 5 bases between. The CDR3 is CATSRDLADTQYF. CDR3 DNA: TGTGCCACCAGCAGAGATCTTGCAGATACGCAGTATTTT.

This clone showed up just once. The chain links TRBV4-3 to TRBJ2-1, with 9 positions matching TRBD1. This CDR3 is 15 amino acids long. Germline lookup yields CDR1 LGHNA and CDR2 YSLEER. Losses at the gene ends were 1 base for V and 4 bases for J; bases not matched to a gene: 2. CDR3 region: CASSQAGTGYNEQFF. Written as DNA, the CDR3 is TGCGCCAGCAGCCAAGCCGGGACAGGGTACAATGAGCAGTTCTTC.

V is TRBV30 and J is TRBJ2-5, with unresolved D. Per the germline V gene, CDR1 is GTSNPN and CDR2 is SVGIG (reference sequence). Trimming took 0 bases from V and 5 from J, leaving 4 bases between them. The CDR3 is 11 residues long. This chain's CDR3 is CAWSVRETQYF. For the CDR3, the DNA is TGTGCCTGGAGTGTCAGGGAGACCCAGTACTTC.

The CDR3 spells CATSDPGTAYGYTF. The CDR3 DNA is TGTGCCACCAGTGACCCAGGGACAGCCTATGGCTACACCTTC. The chain employs TRBV24-1 and TRBJ1-2; 7 nucleotides line up with TRBD1. V shed 4 bases, J shed 4 bases, and the junction held 5 bases outside the gene matches. The germline V gene encodes CDR1 KGHDR and CDR2 SFDVKD. CDR3 size: 14 residues.

The CDR3 sequence: CASSQEGGQFNEKLFF. CDR3 sequence (DNA): TGCGCCAGCAGCCAAGAAGGGGGACAGTTTAATGAAAAACTGTTTTTT. The chain combines TRBV4-1 with TRBJ1-4; the match to TRBD1 covers 7 bases. Germline V gene data show CDR1 as MGHRA and CDR2 as YSYEKL. The CDR3 loop spans 16 amino acids. V lost 0 bases and J lost 4; bases outside the gene matches: 5.

The V call is TRBV30, the J call TRBJ2-2; D not certain. V was clipped by 5 bases and J by 4 bases, with 11 bases between them. Per germline, CDR1 GTSNPN and CDR2 SVGIG (reference sequence). The CDR3 spans 13 residues. The CDR3 nucleotides are TGTGCCTGGGGAGAGTCGGGCACCGGGGAGCTGTTTTTT. Protein product: CAWGESGTGELFF.

This chain connects TRBV28 to TRBJ1-4; TRBD1 aligns across 8 bases. Germline V gene data show CDR1 as MDHEN and CDR2 as SYDVKM. The CDR3 totals 12 residues. Losses at the gene ends were 7 bases for V and 10 bases for J; bases not matched to a gene: 5. The CDR3 protein is CASNQGALKLFF. The CDR3 region has the DNA TGTGCCAGCAACCAGGGGGCATTAAAACTGTTTTTT. Complete variable domain (other parts from reference TRBV28 and TRBJ1-4): DVKVTQSSRYLVKRTGEKVFLECVQDMDHENMFWYRQDPGLGLRLIYFSYDVKMKEKGDIPEGYSVSREKKERFSLILESASTNQTSMYLCASNQGALKLFFGSGTQLSVL.

The chain employs TRBV5-1 and TRBJ1-1, with TRBD1 matching 10 bases. The germline V gene has CDR1 SGHRS and CDR2 YFSETQ. This CDR3 region has 14 residues. V lost 3 bases to trimming and J lost 2 bases; unmatched junction nucleotides: 1. The CDR3 here is CASSSTGGNTEAFF. Here the CDR3 DNA reads TGCGCCAGCAGCTCGACAGGGGGCAACACTGAAGCTTTCTTT.

This clone has just a few counts. J is TRBJ1-5 and V is TRBV4-3; 7 nucleotides align to TRBD1. From germline, CDR1 is LGHNA and CDR2 YSLEER. The V segment lost 4 bases and the J segment 2 bases; nucleotides outside the gene matches: 5. This CDR3 region has 15 residues. The CDR3 sequence is CASSRDRAGNQPQHF. CDR3 coding DNA: TGCGCCAGCAGCCGAGACAGGGCGGGCAATCAGCCCCAGCATTTT.

Here the CDR3 reads CASSPAGTGVSFANTGELFF. The CDR3, as DNA: TGCGCCAGCAGCCCAGCCGGGACAGGGGTCTCGTTCGCGAACACCGGGGAGCTGTTTTTT. The chain employs TRBV5-1 and TRBJ2-2; 10 bases align to TRBD1. CDR1 and CDR2 (germline): SGHRS, YFSETQ. This CDR3 region has 20 residues. J was trimmed by 0 bases and V by 4 bases; bases with no gene match: 15.

The chain is built from TRBV7-9 and TRBJ1-6; 7 bases line up with TRBD1. J was trimmed by 11 bases and V by 5 bases; bases with no gene match: 18. Per germline, CDR1 SEHNR and CDR2 FQNEAQ (reference sequence). The CDR3 contains 17 residues. CDR3 sequence: CASSRRTGVPVDPPLHF. The CDR3 region has the DNA TGTGCCAGCAGCCGCCGAACAGGGGTACCCGTAGACCCACCCCTCCACTTT.

This chain links TRBV12-3 or TRBV12-4 with TRBJ2-7; D is perhaps TRBD1 (5 bases). The ends were cut back, 6 bases at V and 2 bases at J, with 8 bases in the middle. The CDR3 sequence is 12 residues long. CDR3 sequence: CASSPRAYEQYF. For the CDR3, the DNA is TGTGCCAGCAGCCCCAGGGCCTACGAGCAGTACTTC.

The V gene is TRBV7-2, the J gene TRBJ1-1; possibly TRBD1 for D (6 bases). V lost 1 base and J 1 base, leaving 7 bases between the germline ends. The CDR3 runs 14 residues. CDR1 and CDR2 (germline): SGHTA, FQGNSA. The CDR3 protein is CASSLVGANTEAFF. The CDR3 region has the DNA TGTGCCAGCAGCTTAGTGGGGGCGAACACTGAAGCTTTCTTT.

The chain links TRBV7-8 to TRBJ2-3; TRBD1 agrees at 8 bases. V lost 3 bases, J lost 1 base, and 6 bases stayed unmatched. The V gene's germline CDR1 is SGHVS and CDR2 FQNEAQ. This CDR3 comprises 16 residues. CDR3 residues: CASSLQLQGGTDTQYF. CDR3 nucleotide sequence: TGTGCCAGCAGCTTGCAACTACAGGGGGGCACAGATACGCAGTATTTT.

The chain couples TRBV2 to TRBJ1-1; 7 bases match TRBD1. J gave up 4 bases and V 6 bases, and 8 bases lay outside the gene matches. Germline values: CDR1 SNHLY, CDR2 FYNNEI. The CDR3 has 14 amino acids. The CDR3 DNA reads TGTGCCAGCAGCCCTAAGACAGGGCCCACTGAAGCTTTCTTT. Encoded protein: CASSPKTGPTEAFF.